Below, 6 T cell receptor beta chains from the same sample are listed, as sequenced in a study of T cell responses to AZD1222 COVID-19 vaccine. Sequencing used immunoSEQ multiplex PCR; TCRdb keeps in-frame clones, though not all of them. The sample yields 95,000 to 150,000 clones, 90% seen once. The material was peripheral blood, obtained on day 0 of AZD1222 vaccination. The receptor source for this set is an adult in good health.

The chain has TRBV28 and TRBJ2-2; TRBD1 aligns across 10 bases. This CDR3 has 15 residues. V lost 7 bases and J lost 4; bases outside the gene matches: 6. CDR1 and CDR2 (germline): MDHEN, SYDVKM. The CDR3 loop is CASTLGQGITGELFF. DNA for the CDR3: TGTGCCAGCACCTTGGGACAGGGGATCACCGGGGAGCTGTTTTTT.

CDR3 nucleotides: TGTGCCAGCAGACAGTTTGGTCGGAACAATGAGCAGTTCTTC. Translation: CASRQFGRNNEQFF. The V call is TRBV3-1 (or the pseudogene TRBV3-2), the J call TRBJ2-1; D is ambiguous. Germline CDR1 reads LGHDT; CDR2 reads YNNKEL (reference sequence). Trimming took 6 bases from V and 5 from J, leaving 14 bases between them. CDR3 length: 14 residues.

The chain employs TRBV7-2 and TRBJ2-5; D call uncertain. This CDR3 is built from 16 residues. Germline CDR1 and CDR2: SGHTA and FQGNSA. Trimming removed 5 bases from V and 3 bases from J, with 19 bases in between. The CDR3 DNA reads as TGTGCCAGCAGCCAAATGGGCAGGTCGGCGGAAGAGACCCAGTACTTC. It codes for CASSQMGRSAEETQYF.

This rearrangement joins TRBV11-2 to TRBJ2-3, with TRBD2 identical over 9 bases. CDR1 is SGHAT, CDR2 FQNNGV, per germline. The length of the CDR3 is 15 residues. The ends lost 4 bases at V and 4 bases at J; junction bases unmatched: 6. The DNA of the CDR3 is TGTGCCAGCAGCTCCGGGACTAGCAACGCAGATACGCAGTATTTT. Translated: CASSSGTSNADTQYF.

This chain uses TRBV5-6 with TRBJ2-7; D perhaps matches TRBD1 (5 bases). In germline, CDR1 is SGHDT, CDR2 YYEEEE. The CDR3 runs to 13 residues. The V end lost 1 base, the J end lost 7 bases, and 12 bases lay between the germline ends. The CDR3 loop reads CASSLQGVGEQYF. The DNA for the CDR3 is TGTGCCAGCAGCTTGCAGGGTGTAGGGGAGCAGTACTTC. Looking up the rest from reference TRBV5-6 and TRBJ2-7 gives the full variable domain: DAGVTQSPTHLIKTRGQQVTLRCSPKSGHDTVSWYQQALGQGPQFIFQYYEEEERQRGNFPDRFSGHQFPNYSSELNVNALLLGDSALYLCASSLQGVGEQYFGPGTRLTVT.

The CDR3 bases are TGTGCCAGCAGCCATATATACGAGCAGTACTTC. Amino acids: CASSHIYEQYF. The chain links TRBV3-1 (or the pseudogene TRBV3-2) to TRBJ2-7, with D hard to call. Per germline, CDR1 LGHDT and CDR2 YNNKEL (reference sequence). Trimming removed 3 bases from V and 4 bases from J, with 4 bases in between. The CDR3 runs 11 residues.